This T cell receptor beta chain was captured by sequencing in a study of cytomegalovirus exposure and HLA in healthy donors. Study overall: Later, an analysis reported that the 100 to 150 validation repertoires had used the same platform as the 666 first-cohort repertoires. Study-level findings and limits: In vitro data verified a few CMV-associated chains as specific for CMV antigens. As was reported, the classifier diagnosed cytomegalovirus status with high specificity and sensitivity. TCR beta chains numbering 164 were designated cytomegalovirus-associated.

As to this clone: The antigen is unknown.

Clones were sequenced by immunoSEQ multiplex PCR, and TCRdb holds only the in-frame ones, with some missing. The sample lists 150,000 to 200,000 clones; more than 75% were seen once. The receptor was isolated from a young man in good health and CMV-seropositive. Input material: PBMCs.

The CDR3 sequence is CASSERGGNTGELFF. CDR3 in DNA: TGTGCCAGCAGCGAGAGAGGGGGCAACACCGGGGAGCTGTTTTTT. V is TRBV6-4 and J is TRBJ2-2, with 7 bases matching TRBD1. V lost 6 bases and J lost 2; bases outside the gene matches: 6. CDR1 is MRHNA, CDR2 SNTAGT, per germline. This CDR3 spans 15 amino acids.